The 25 T cell receptor beta chains reported below all come from one sample, sequenced in a study of blood T cell repertoires in COVID-19. Libraries were prepared by immunoSEQ multiplex PCR; TCRdb keeps only in-frame clonotypes and omits some of them. The sample has 40,000 to 55,000 clones; about nine tenths are singletons. The specimen sequenced was peripheral blood. The receptors here all came from a woman of 80 years or more with acute or convalescent COVID-19.

The CDR3 sequence is CASSLYFRDTQYF. CDR3 nucleotides: TGTGCCAGCAGCCTCTACTTCCGAGATACGCAGTATTTT. The chain uses TRBV7-2 and TRBJ2-3; no firm D call. The CDR3 spans 13 residues. Germline CDR1 SGHTA, CDR2 FQGNSA. V lost 5 bases, J lost 5 bases, and 11 bases lay in between.

The genes are TRBV2 and TRBJ2-3; 11 bases are shared with TRBD2. The V gene's germline CDR1 is SNHLY and CDR2 FYNNEI. The CDR3 consists of 15 residues. Trimming cost V 4 bases and J 7 bases; bases outside gene matches: 7. CDR3: CASSGGSGRANTQYF. As DNA, the CDR3 is TGTGCCAGCAGTGGAGGTAGCGGGAGGGCGAATACGCAGTATTTT.

The chain has TRBV28 and TRBJ1-5; 8 bases line up with TRBD1. After removal of 4 bases from V and 3 bases from J, the junction contained 5 bases not matched to a gene. CDR3 length equals 15 residues. CDR1 is MDHEN and CDR2 is SYDVKM in the germline V gene. This chain's CDR3 is CASSSTGVNNQPQHF. In DNA, the CDR3 is TGTGCCAGCAGTTCGACAGGGGTTAACAATCAGCCCCAGCATTTT.

This clone was seen only a few times. The CDR3 spells CATSRDLGASNQPQHF. The DNA of the CDR3 is TGTGCCACCAGCAGAGATTTGGGGGCGAGCAATCAGCCCCAGCATTTT. The rearrangement uses TRBV15 and TRBJ1-5; tentative D call: TRBD1 (6 bases). Trimming removed 0 bases from V and 1 base from J, with 10 bases in between. Germline V gene lookup returns CDR1 LNHNV and CDR2 YYDKDF (reference sequence). The CDR3 length is 16 residues.

The chain combines TRBV6-2 or TRBV6-3 with TRBJ1-1; unclear D gene. The germline V and J ends were trimmed by 0 bases and 3 bases, with 11 bases remaining between them. Germline V lookup: CDR1 MNHEY, CDR2 SVGEGT. This CDR3 has 15 residues. DNA of the CDR3: TGTGCCAGCAGTTACTCTAGAGCGCGGGACACTGAAGCTTTCTTT. Its translation is CASSYSRARDTEAFF.

The CDR3 spells CASSRIQEGTEAFF. The CDR3 bases are TGCGCCAGCAGCCGAATACAGGAGGGCACTGAAGCTTTCTTT. The rearrangement links TRBV5-1 to TRBJ1-1; D is perhaps TRBD1 (5 bases). Trimming shortened V by 4 bases and J by 4 bases, and 14 bases separated the two germline ends. CDR1 SGHRS and CDR2 YFSETQ come from the germline V gene. The CDR3 has 14 residues.

The chain uses TRBV3-1 (or the pseudogene TRBV3-2) and TRBJ1-6; D gene uncertain. This CDR3 spans 14 amino acids. Between the trimmed V and J ends, which lost 0 bases and 7 bases, there was a span of 7 bases. The V gene's germline CDR1 is LGHDT and CDR2 YNNKEL (reference sequence). DNA of the CDR3: TGTGCCAGCAGCCAAGATCTCCAGAATTCACCCCTCCACTTT. Translated, it gives CASSQDLQNSPLHF.

The chain joins TRBV6-5 to TRBJ1-1; 7 nucleotides line up with TRBD1. CDR3 length equals 13 residues. CDR1 and CDR2 from the germline V gene are MNHEY and SVGAGI. The trim removed 6 bases at V and 6 bases at J, leaving 7 bases unmatched. In DNA, the CDR3 is TGTGCCAGCAGACCAACCGGGACAGCTGAAGCTTTCTTT. It specifies CASRPTGTAEAFF.

This sequence joins TRBV10-2 and TRBJ2-7; 11 positions match TRBD1. J lost 3 bases, V lost 2 bases, and 0 bases had no gene match. The germline CDR1 and CDR2 sequences are WSHSY and SAAADI. The CDR3 totals 14 residues. For the CDR3, the DNA is TGCGCCAGCAGTGAGGGGACAGGGGGCTACGAGCAGTACGTC. Encoded protein: CASSEGTGGYEQYV.

The chain couples TRBV6-6 to TRBJ1-1; 9 bases line up with TRBD1. V was pared by 2 bases and J by 4 bases, with 5 bases of the junction left unmatched. Per the germline V gene, CDR1 is MNHNY and CDR2 is SVGAGI (reference sequence). The CDR3 length is 15 residues. The CDR3 sequence is CASSYAPDRGTEAFF. In nucleotides, the CDR3 is TGTGCCAGCAGTTACGCACCGGACAGGGGCACTGAAGCTTTCTTT.

This chain joins TRBV2 and TRBJ2-2; either TRBD1 or TRBD2 may supply D (5 bases each). The CDR3 sequence is 13 residues long. The germline V gene has CDR1 SNHLY and CDR2 FYNNEI. Trimming removed 5 bases from V and 5 bases from J, with 9 bases in between. The CDR3 bases are TGTGCCAGCAGTAAAGAGGGGACCGGGGAGCTGTTTTTT. Protein sequence: CASSKEGTGELFF.

This clone was observed a few times. V gene TRBV7-7 combines with J gene TRBJ2-5; possible D gene TRBD1, 6 bases. The CDR3 spans 13 residues. Between the trimmed V and J ends, which lost 6 bases and 3 bases, there was a span of 11 bases. Germline CDR1 reads SSHAT; CDR2 reads FNYEAQ (reference sequence). CDR3 nucleotides: TGTGCCAGCAGTTTCGGACAGAAAGAGACCCAGTACTTC. Translated: CASSFGQKETQYF.

The chain couples TRBV5-1 to TRBJ1-1, with 8 bases matching TRBD1. Germline CDR1 is SGHRS and CDR2 is YFSETQ. V shed 3 bases, J shed 7 bases, and the junction held 8 bases outside the gene matches. The CDR3 covers 14 residues. CDR3 coding DNA: TGCGCCAGCAGCTCCCTGACAGGGGAGGGTGAAGCTTTCTTT. Amino acid sequence: CASSSLTGEGEAFF.

The chain employs TRBV9 and TRBJ1-4; 9 bases match TRBD1. Germline CDR1 SGDLS, CDR2 YYNGEE. The junction had 2 bases not matched to a gene; V was cut back by 0 bases and J by 5 bases. The CDR3 runs 15 residues. Here the CDR3 reads CASSVGTGVNEKLFF. CDR3 DNA sequence: TGTGCCAGCAGCGTAGGGACAGGGGTGAATGAAAAACTGTTTTTT.

The chain has TRBV5-5 and TRBJ2-2; TRBD1 agrees at 7 bases. The J segment lost 2 bases and the V segment lost 4 bases, leaving 5 bases of the junction unmatched. In germline, CDR1 is SGHKS, CDR2 YYEKEE (reference sequence). The CDR3 consists of 15 residues. In DNA form, the CDR3 reads TGTGCCAGCAGCCCCGGGACAGCTAACACCGGGGAGCTGTTTTTT. Translating gives CASSPGTANTGELFF.

The chain couples TRBV15 to TRBJ1-1; D is perhaps TRBD1 (5 bases). The CDR3 has 16 residues. Trimming left V 3 bases short and J 5 bases short, with 19 bases between. Per germline, CDR1 LNHNV and CDR2 YYDKDF (reference sequence). The CDR3 here is CATSRSRGIRGTEAFF. The CDR3 nucleotides are TGTGCCACCAGCAGGAGTAGGGGAATTCGGGGGACTGAAGCTTTCTTT. The whole variable domain, filled in from reference TRBV15 and TRBJ1-1, reads DAMVIQNPRYQVTQFGKPVTLSCSQTLNHNVMYWYQQKSSQAPKLLFHYYDKDFNNEADTPDNFQSRRPNTSFCFLDIRSPGLGDTAMYLCATSRSRGIRGTEAFFGQGTRLTVV.

This clone has a single count. The V and J genes are TRBV5-1 and TRBJ2-1; TRBD1 matches 9 bases. Per the germline V gene, CDR1 is SGHRS and CDR2 is YFSETQ. This CDR3 comprises 14 residues. Trimming at V came to 3 bases and at J to 5 bases, leaving 3 bases not matched to a gene. In DNA form, the CDR3 reads TGCGCCAGCAGCTCGGGACAGGGCCACAATGAGCAGTTCTTC. Translation: CASSSGQGHNEQFF.

This clone was seen a single time. The chain has TRBV2 and TRBJ1-1; D is unresolved. The CDR3 spans 14 residues. V lost 8 bases and J 0 bases, leaving 13 bases between the germline ends. Germline assignment: CDR1 SNHLY and CDR2 FYNNEI. The CDR3 DNA sequence: TGTGCCAGCTTGTTCACAGCCATGAACACTGAAGCTTTCTTT. Its translation: CASLFTAMNTEAFF.

This sequence joins TRBV2 and TRBJ1-2; possibly TRBD1 for D (6 bases). The ends were cut back, 5 bases at V and 0 bases at J, with 10 bases in the middle. The CDR3 loop spans 14 amino acids. The germline gives CDR1 SNHLY, CDR2 FYNNEI. The CDR3 nucleotides read TGTGCCAGCAGTCCGACAGGACCTAACTATGGCTACACCTTC. It translates to CASSPTGPNYGYTF. The entire variable domain, with the rest obtained from reference TRBV2 and TRBJ1-2, is as follows: EPEVTQTPSHQVTQMGQEVILRCVPISNHLYFYWYRQILGQKVEFLVSFYNNEISEKSEIFDDQFSVERPDGSNFTLKIRSTKLEDSAMYFCASSPTGPNYGYTFGSGTRLTVV.

The chain combines TRBV7-6 with TRBJ1-4; D ambiguous. The CDR3 is made up of 13 amino acids. Germline CDR1 SGHVS, CDR2 FNYEAQ. The germline V and J ends were trimmed by 2 bases and 6 bases, with 7 bases remaining between them. Here the CDR3 DNA reads TGTGCCAGCAGCTTAAATACGGATGAAAAACTGTTTTTT. Its protein is CASSLNTDEKLFF.

This clone was observed a single time. The J gene is TRBJ1-4, the V gene TRBV5-4; TRBD1 might be the D (5 bases). The CDR3 has 14 residues. V was trimmed by 3 bases and J by 5 bases, leaving 11 bases between them. The germline gives CDR1 SGHNT, CDR2 YYREEE (reference sequence). DNA of the CDR3: TGTGCCAGCAGCTCGGGACTTCTCAATGAAAAACTGTTTTTT. Protein product: CASSSGLLNEKLFF.

The chain links TRBV3-1 (or the pseudogene TRBV3-2) to TRBJ2-3, with TRBD2 matching over 10 bases. This CDR3 contains 16 residues. The germline V gene encodes CDR1 LGHDT and CDR2 YNNKEL (reference sequence). V gave up 1 base and J gave up 1 base; unmatched junction bases: 2. Here the CDR3 reads CASSQGLAGGTDTQYF. The CDR3 region has the DNA TGTGCCAGCAGCCAAGGGCTAGCGGGGGGCACAGATACGCAGTATTTT.

This clone was seen just once. This sequence joins TRBV2 and TRBJ1-4; no clear D gene. V lost 3 bases and J 7 bases, leaving 12 bases between the germline ends. Germline V gives CDR1 SNHLY, CDR2 FYNNEI. This CDR3 has 14 residues. CDR3 in amino acids: CASSEGTAGEKLFF. The CDR3 DNA reads as TGTGCCAGCAGTGAGGGTACAGCCGGTGAAAAACTGTTTTTT.

This clone is a singleton in its sample. This chain connects TRBV20-1 to TRBJ2-5; D ambiguous. This CDR3 spans 13 amino acids. V lost 3 bases, J lost 4 bases, and 12 bases lay in between. Germline assignment: CDR1 DFQATT and CDR2 SNEGSKA (reference sequence). CDR3 amino acids: CSASALVGETQYF. The DNA for the CDR3 is TGCAGTGCTAGTGCTCTCGTCGGAGAGACCCAGTACTTC.

The table lists this clone with a count of one. This sequence joins TRBV6-5 and TRBJ2-5, with 7 bases aligning to TRBD2. The ends lost 8 bases at V and 4 bases at J; junction bases unmatched: 10. The CDR3 length is 14 residues. Germline V gives CDR1 MNHEY, CDR2 SVGAGI. This chain's CDR3 is CASGSGEPIETQYF. CDR3 nucleotide sequence: TGTGCCAGCGGAAGCGGGGAGCCGATAGAGACCCAGTACTTC.